The entry below gives a single TCR beta chain sequence along with its context. As yet, its antigen is unknown. Germline V gene lookup returns CDR1 ENHRY and CDR2 SYGVKD. The trim removed 3 bases at V and 2 bases at J, leaving 3 bases unmatched. The CDR3 is 15 residues long. This was a survey-level run. In the original workflow: The detection floor for productive clonotype frequency was 2.59 x 10-5. The repertoire was sequenced with immunoSEQ multiplex PCR; TCRdb's copy has only in-frame clones and lacks some. The V and J calls and clone size are taken from that table; D and trimming were inferred from the DNA. The sample carries about 32,000 clones, roughly 72% recorded once. This sample stems from a study of STAT5B mutations in CD4+ large granular lymphocyte leukemia. As for the study in general: Healthy donors showed HLA-associated enrichment of the CDR3 'QG' motif. Study-level findings and limits: CD4-sorted patient repertoires seemed more clonal than healthy CD4+ repertoires.

The rearrangement uses TRBV10-3 and TRBJ2-7, with 11 bases identical to TRBD1. The TCR originated in a human donor in good health. The sample was CD4+ T cells from blood buffy coats. The CDR3 coding sequence is TGTGCCATCAGTGACCCGGGACAGGGGGCCTACGAGCAGTACTTC. Translation: CAISDPGQGAYEQYF.